Listed below are T cell receptor beta chains from one sample, sequenced in a study of patients and donors after allogeneic stem cell transplantation. TCRdb reprocessed the RT-PCR reads via MiXCR and lists one record per CDR3 protein. The table records about 960,000 distinct CDR3 sequences, approximately 19% of them present only once. The sequenced material came from blood, either unsorted or a sorted T cell fraction (not recorded which). The receptors shown here come from a human donor who was either an allogeneic HSCT recipient or a stem cell or donor lymphocyte infusion donor (not recorded which). It is not recorded whose cells these are; they may come from a transplant donor. Each CDR3 is given without its conserved first and last residue. Clone size is given for some rows only: seen once, a few or many times, or a class if the clone is expanded.

j_call | v_call | clone_size | cdr3_aa
TRBJ2-7 | TRBV5-1 | - | ASSSTTGYEQY
TRBJ2-7 | TRBV11-2 | few | ASSFVTNPYEQY
TRBJ2-7 | TRBV7-8 | - | ASSFVLLSGEQY
TRBJ2-3 | TRBV27 | few | ASSPGWGSETDTQY
TRBJ1-1 | TRBV19 | few | ASSNSGNTEAF
TRBJ2-7 | TRBV10-3 | - | AISEGLEQY
TRBJ2-5 | TRBV5-8 | - | AIHSDRGREDQETQY
TRBJ1-1 | TRBV20-1 | - | SARSLREGAF
TRBJ1-2 | TRBV12-3/TRBV12-4 | - | ASRAEARNYGYT
TRBJ1-6 | TRBV2 | few | ASSDPHRVSPLH
TRBJ2-1 | TRBV12-3/TRBV12-4 | many | ASSLGGGMVNEQF
TRBJ2-1 | TRBV3-1 | - | ASSQVTSGAGGYNEQF
TRBJ2-7 | TRBV25-1 | many | ASSGTVTYEQY
TRBJ1-1 | TRBV4-1 | many | ASSQGGEAF
TRBJ2-7 | TRBV6-1 | - | ASSAPGTGSYEQY
TRBJ2-2 | TRBV4-2 | - | ASSQERDRGDSTGELF
TRBJ1-2 | TRBV12-5 | - | ASGYDRGQFYGYT
TRBJ2-2 | TRBV10-3 | few | AISYSGTSGTNTGELF
TRBJ2-7 | TRBV30 | few | AWSVIQTYEQY
TRBJ1-4 | TRBV4-1 | - | ASSQANEKLF
TRBJ2-1 | TRBV6-1 | few | ASSKGTSPYNEQF
TRBJ2-6 | TRBV15 | few | ATREPGANVLT
TRBJ1-4 | TRBV10-3 | few | AISEHGVANEKLF
TRBJ2-7 | TRBV30 | - | AWSTPGGVTYEQY
TRBJ2-1 | TRBV29-1 | - | SVVLEGQSYNEQF
TRBJ2-1 | TRBV3-1 | few | ASSQDRQVNLNEQF
TRBJ1-1 | TRBV7-6 | - | ASSPFPKGGTEAF
TRBJ2-3 | TRBV30 | - | AWETEGGADTQY
TRBJ2-7 | TRBV11-3 | - | ASSLPRGDYYEQY
TRBJ1-2 | TRBV5-1 | - | ASSPVRGNYGYT
TRBJ2-3 | TRBV3-1 | - | ASSRGLAGNTDTQY
TRBJ1-4 | TRBV5-1 | - | ASSLDYRAEREKLF
TRBJ2-1 | TRBV30 | - | AWSAREHEQF
TRBJ2-7 | TRBV27 | - | ASRPLQGYEQY
TRBJ1-5 | TRBV6-2/TRBV6-3 | - | ASSYRQVTGQPQH
TRBJ1-1 | TRBV11-1 | - | ASSLDVSRGRVEAF
TRBJ2-5 | TRBV30 | - | ACFRQGASETQY
TRBJ2-3 | TRBV20-1 | - | SARTRGVPNTQY
TRBJ2-3 | TRBV29-1 | - | SSRMGHLQGDTQY
TRBJ2-7 | TRBV5-6 | few | ASSFGTNYEQY
TRBJ2-5 | TRBV5-1 | - | ASSWGRGRETQY
TRBJ1-1 | TRBV11-3 | - | ASSQTLDGTEAF
TRBJ2-2 | TRBV5-1 | few | ASSGRGGMDTGELF